Listed here are 26 T cell receptor beta chains from one sample, sequenced in a study of persistence of HIV-infected CD4 T cells. The immunoSEQ assay was version 4, run in survey mode. Here immunoSEQ multiplex PCR was the method, and the copy in TCRdb shows in-frame clones only, minus some. This sample has roughly 43,000 clones; about 89% occur once, and the top ten carry less than 2%. Their target antigens are unknown. This nonspecific control used anti-CD3/anti-CD28 bead stimulation of CD4+ T cells. Sorting of responding CD4+ T cells relied on upregulated CD40 ligand together with CD69. This material consisted of CD4+ T cells sorted from PBMCs after approximately 20-hour stimulation, taken from a patient who received antiretroviral therapy. The receptors were sampled from an adult man with HIV who was CMV-seropositive.

CDR3: CASSSTGSYEQYF. CDR3 nucleotides: TGTGCCAGCAGTTCGACAGGGTCCTACGAGCAGTACTTC. The gene calls are TRBV3-1 (or the pseudogene TRBV3-2) and TRBJ2-7; 7 positions agree with TRBD1. The ends lost 6 bases at V and 1 base at J; junction bases unmatched: 3. Germline V gives CDR1 LGHDT, CDR2 YNNKEL (reference sequence). This CDR3 contains 13 residues.

The CDR3, as DNA: TGTGCCAGCTCACCACAAATTGGTGATAGCAATCAGCCCCAGCATTTT. It specifies CASSPQIGDSNQPQHF. The rearrangement uses TRBV18 and TRBJ1-5, with D unclear. Germline values: CDR1 KGHSH, CDR2 LQKENI. Trimming left V 1 base short and J 0 bases short, with 10 bases between. The CDR3 consists of 16 residues.

The CDR3 bases are TGTGCCAGCAGTAATGTGAATCAATTCTTC. Amino acid sequence: CASSNVNQFF. This chain links TRBV6-1 with TRBJ2-1; D remains unclear. Trimming shortened V by 5 bases and J by 16 bases, and 12 bases separated the two germline ends. Germline CDR1 MNHNS, CDR2 SASEGT. CDR3 length: 10 amino acids.

The chain is built from TRBV2 and TRBJ1-3, with TRBD1 matching over 7 bases. The CDR3 runs 16 residues. Germline CDR1 reads SNHLY; CDR2 reads FYNNEI. V was pared by 4 bases and J by 0 bases, with 6 bases of the junction left unmatched. This chain's CDR3 is CASSGTSGGSGNTIYF. The CDR3 nucleotides read TGTGCCAGCAGTGGAACTTCAGGGGGCTCTGGAAACACCATATATTTT.

This clone appeared once. V gene TRBV29-1 combines with J gene TRBJ2-3; D is unresolved. Germline-derived CDR1 and CDR2 are SQVTM and ANQGSEA. V dropped 4 bases and J dropped 4 bases, with 12 bases sitting between them. The CDR3 consists of 13 residues. CDR3 amino acids: CSVAPGGADTQYF. In DNA, the CDR3 is TGCAGCGTTGCCCCTGGTGGGGCAGATACGCAGTATTTT.

V and J are TRBV7-3 and TRBJ2-1, with TRBD2 matching over 14 bases. The CDR3 sequence is 17 residues long. V lost 8 bases, J lost 4 bases, and 10 bases stayed unmatched. Germline V lookup: CDR1 SGHTA, CDR2 FQGTGA. The CDR3: CASGPGGLAGAYNEQFF. The CDR3 nucleotides are TGTGCCAGCGGACCTGGGGGACTAGCGGGGGCGTACAATGAGCAGTTCTTC.

V and J are TRBV5-8 and TRBJ1-2, with D perhaps TRBD1 (6 bases). Trimming took 4 bases from V and 5 from J, leaving 12 bases between them. The CDR3 runs to 13 residues. Germline loops: CDR1 SGHTS, CDR2 YDEGEE. The CDR3 coding sequence is TGTGCCAGCAGCGTGGACAGCGGGTATGGCTACACCTTC. Amino acids: CASSVDSGYGYTF.

J is TRBJ1-5 and V is TRBV29-1; D is perhaps TRBD1 (5 bases). The CDR3 loop spans 14 amino acids. Germline V lookup: CDR1 SQVTM, CDR2 ANQGSEA. The ends were cut back, 4 bases at V and 9 bases at J, with 19 bases in the middle. The CDR3 sequence is CSVGLNRDQGPQHF. DNA for the CDR3: TGCAGCGTTGGCCTAAACCGGGACCAAGGGCCCCAGCATTTT.

The rearrangement joins TRBV6-2 or TRBV6-3 to TRBJ2-1; 8 bases are shared with TRBD1. J lost 10 bases, V lost 2 bases, and 10 bases had no gene match. The CDR3 is 15 amino acids. Germline assignment: CDR1 MNHEY and CDR2 SVGEGT. The CDR3 bases are TGTGCCAGCAGTTACGTCAGTTCTGGACAGGGCGAGCAGTTCTTC. This sequence encodes CASSYVSSGQGEQFF.

This chain links TRBV5-8 with TRBJ2-7; D unresolved. Germline assignment: CDR1 SGHTS and CDR2 YDEGEE. This CDR3 has 12 amino acids. The germline V and J ends were trimmed by 4 bases and 5 bases, with 10 bases remaining between them. CDR3 DNA sequence: TGTGCCAGCAGCGATAGACGACACGAGCAGTACTTC. Translating gives CASSDRRHEQYF.

The chain uses TRBV11-3 and TRBJ2-3; 8 bases are shared with TRBD1. Trimming removed 5 bases from V and 0 bases from J; junction bases left unmatched: 10. The germline V gene has CDR1 SGHNT and CDR2 YENEEA. The length of the CDR3 is 17 residues. CDR3 sequence (DNA): TGTGCCAGCAGCACTCGACAGGGGACAACTAGCACAGATACGCAGTATTTT. Protein product: CASSTRQGTTSTDTQYF.

This clone was detected once. This chain links TRBV3-1 (or the pseudogene TRBV3-2) with TRBJ1-1, with D possibly TRBD1 on 6 matching bases. CDR3 length: 12 residues. The V and J ends lost 5 bases and 11 bases respectively, with 15 bases between them. Germline V lookup: CDR1 LGHDT, CDR2 YNNKEL (reference sequence). CDR3 DNA sequence: TGTGCCAGCAGCTCCAGGGGACTGGCGGCTTTCTTT. Translation: CASSSRGLAAFF.

This chain connects TRBV6-1 to TRBJ2-1, with D possibly being TRBD1 (5 bases). Germline CDR1 is MNHNS and CDR2 is SASEGT. The CDR3 consists of 15 residues. Between the trimmed V and J ends, which lost 2 bases and 4 bases, there was a span of 12 bases. CDR3 in amino acids: CASSERQPGYNEQFF. Written as DNA, the CDR3 is TGTGCCAGCAGTGAAAGACAGCCAGGTTACAATGAGCAGTTCTTC.

The genes are TRBV30 and TRBJ1-1; no definite D call. Germline loops: CDR1 GTSNPN, CDR2 SVGIG (reference sequence). V was trimmed by 7 bases and J by 4 bases, leaving 13 bases between them. The CDR3 loop spans 12 amino acids. CDR3 residues: CALWRGTTEAFF. The CDR3 nucleotides are TGTGCCTTATGGCGGGGAACCACTGAAGCTTTCTTT. Drawing the rest from reference TRBV30 and TRBJ1-1, the complete variable domain is SQTIHQWPATLVQPVGSPLSLECTVEGTSNPNLYWYRQAAGRGLQLLFYSVGIGQISSEVPQNLSASRPQDRQFILSSKKLLLSDSGFYLCALWRGTTEAFFGQGTRLTVV.

The chain recombines TRBV9 with TRBJ2-2; D gene uncertain. V was pared by 4 bases and J by 7 bases, with 17 bases between. This CDR3 has 15 residues. Germline CDR1 and CDR2: SGDLS and YYNGEE. CDR3 nucleotides: TGTGCCAGCAGCCCCGAGGCTAGATTTAGCGGGGAGCTGTTTTTT. It specifies CASSPEARFSGELFF.

The chain links TRBV19 to TRBJ2-3; TRBD1 might be the D (5 bases). CDR1 and CDR2 (germline): LNHDA, SQIVND (reference sequence). The CDR3 totals 14 residues. The V end lost 6 bases, the J end lost 0 bases, and 10 bases lay between the germline ends. Written as DNA, the CDR3 is TGTGCCAGTAGATCGACAGTTAGCACAGATACGCAGTATTTT. Translation: CASRSTVSTDTQYF.

The CDR3 sequence: CASNKWGTEAFF. The CDR3 nucleotides read TGTGCCAGCAATAAGTGGGGGACTGAAGCTTTCTTT. The rearrangement uses TRBV12-3 or TRBV12-4 and TRBJ1-1; the D gene is possibly TRBD1 (5 bases). V lost 7 bases and J 5 bases, leaving 11 bases between the germline ends. This CDR3 region has 12 residues.

The chain combines TRBV5-5 with TRBJ1-4; no reliable D call. The CDR3 contains 14 residues. Trimming shortened V by 5 bases and J by 8 bases, and 16 bases separated the two germline ends. Germline lookup yields CDR1 SGHKS and CDR2 YYEKEE (reference sequence). Written as DNA, the CDR3 is TGTGCCAGCAGAAAGGAGGAGGGAAACGAAAAACTGTTTTTT. Translating gives CASRKEEGNEKLFF.

V and J are TRBV6-2 or TRBV6-3 and TRBJ2-7, with D possibly being TRBD1 or TRBD2 (5 bases each). The CDR3 spans 15 residues. The V end lost 5 bases, the J end lost 7 bases, and 21 bases lay between the germline ends. Germline V gives CDR1 MNHEY, CDR2 SVGEGT. The CDR3 protein is CASSRGGTLTGEQYF. For the CDR3, the DNA is TGTGCCAGCAGTAGGGGCGGAACCCTGACGGGAGAGCAGTACTTC.

This clone appeared a single time. The rearrangement links TRBV4-1 to TRBJ1-6; D may be TRBD1 (6 bases). V lost 0 bases to trimming and J lost 9 bases, with 18 bases between them. CDR3 size: 17 residues. Germline V gives CDR1 MGHRA, CDR2 YSYEKL. The CDR3 nucleotides read TGCGCCAGCAGCCAAGATCGGGGGGGCCACAGGGCTTCACCCCTCCACTTT. As protein: CASSQDRGGHRASPLHF.

V is TRBV30 and J is TRBJ1-1, with 7 bases that match TRBD1. J gave up 4 bases and V 5 bases, and 13 bases lay outside the gene matches. The germline V gene encodes CDR1 GTSNPN and CDR2 SVGIG (reference sequence). The CDR3 covers 15 residues. In DNA form, the CDR3 reads TGTGCCTGGGCCCCCCTAGACAGGGAGAGCACTGAAGCTTTCTTT. Its protein product is CAWAPLDRESTEAFF.

The CDR3 here is CASSPRFAGGYEQYF. Here the CDR3 DNA reads TGTGCCAGCAGCCCCCGCTTTGCGGGGGGCTACGAGCAGTACTTC. The V gene is TRBV7-2, the J gene TRBJ2-7; 8 nucleotides agree with TRBD2. Losses at the gene ends were 5 bases for V and 3 bases for J; bases not matched to a gene: 9. From germline, CDR1 is SGHTA and CDR2 FQGNSA. The CDR3 extends over 15 amino acids.

This clone has more than one count but fewer than ten. This chain connects TRBV7-9 to TRBJ2-7, with D perhaps TRBD2 (5 bases). The CDR3 loop spans 14 amino acids. The ends were cut back, 3 bases at V and 1 base at J, with 10 bases in the middle. Germline V CDR1 and CDR2: SEHNR, FQNEAQ (reference sequence). The CDR3 region is CASSFTRTSYEQYF. In DNA form, the CDR3 reads TGTGCCAGCAGCTTCACCCGGACTTCCTACGAGCAGTACTTC.

This chain links TRBV6-5 with TRBJ1-5; D may be TRBD1 (6 bases). The CDR3 spans 12 residues. V lost 7 bases and J 3 bases, leaving 7 bases between the germline ends. Looked up from germline, CDR1 is MNHEY and CDR2 is SVGAGI. The CDR3 bases are TGTGCCAGCAACAGGGTCAATCAGCCCCAGCATTTT. It encodes CASNRVNQPQHF.

The gene calls are TRBV7-6 and TRBJ1-2, with D unclear. The germline V gene encodes CDR1 SGHVS and CDR2 FNYEAQ. The CDR3 has 15 amino acids. Between the trimmed V and J ends, which lost 5 bases and 0 bases, there was a span of 13 bases. The CDR3 sequence: CASSPPQPANYGYTF. The CDR3 bases are TGTGCCAGCAGCCCCCCACAACCAGCTAACTATGGCTACACCTTC.

V is TRBV5-1 and J is TRBJ1-4, with D perhaps TRBD1 (6 bases). Between the trimmed V and J ends, which lost 1 base and 7 bases, there was a span of 14 bases. Germline CDR1 SGHRS, CDR2 YFSETQ. This CDR3 spans 15 amino acids. The CDR3 reads CASSLLGLGGEKLFF. DNA for the CDR3: TGCGCCAGCAGCTTGTTAGGGCTAGGGGGTGAAAAACTGTTTTTT.